This entry lists 12 T cell receptor beta chains sequenced from one sample in a study of cytotoxic CD8 clonotypes in ibrutinib-treated CLL. Here immunoSEQ multiplex PCR was the method, and the copy in TCRdb shows in-frame clones only, minus some. Of tens of thousands of clones in the sample, about nine tenths were seen once. The sample in question was PBMCs, obtained after 12 months of ibrutinib treatment. These TCRs come from a human donor with chronic lymphocytic leukemia.

The chain is built from TRBV10-1 and TRBJ2-3; no firm D call. Germline lookup yields CDR1 WNHNN and CDR2 SYGVQD (reference sequence). Deletions cut 2 bases from V and 3 bases from J, with 6 bases between. The CDR3 consists of 13 residues. CDR3 in amino acids: CASSEAGTDTQYF. The CDR3, as DNA: TGCGCCAGCAGTGAGGCCGGAACAGATACGCAGTATTTT.

The V gene is TRBV2, the J gene TRBJ2-1, with TRBD2 as a possible D gene (6 bases). The CDR3 loop spans 15 amino acids. CDR1 and CDR2 (germline): SNHLY, FYNNEI. Trimming removed 8 bases at V and 3 bases at J, with 17 bases between. The chain's CDR3 is CASPGPSEHYNEQFF. The CDR3 DNA sequence: TGTGCCAGCCCTGGGCCTAGCGAACACTACAATGAGCAGTTCTTC. Drawing the rest from reference TRBV2 and TRBJ2-1, the complete variable domain is EPEVTQTPSHQVTQMGQEVILRCVPISNHLYFYWYRQILGQKVEFLVSFYNNEISEKSEIFDDQFSVERPDGSNFTLKIRSTKLEDSAMYFCASPGPSEHYNEQFFGPGTRLTVL.

The V call is TRBV5-1, the J call TRBJ1-2, with D unclear. V shed 1 base and J shed 8 bases, with 18 bases lying between them. Germline CDR1 reads SGHRS; CDR2 reads YFSETQ. CDR3 length: 15 residues. The CDR3 DNA reads TGCGCCAGCAGCTTGAATTTCCGGCCAGGCGGGGGCTACACCTTC. As protein: CASSLNFRPGGGYTF.

This chain links TRBV5-1 with TRBJ2-6; possible D gene TRBD2, 5 bases. There are 18 residues in the CDR3. The germline gives CDR1 SGHRS, CDR2 YFSETQ. V lost 0 bases to trimming and J lost 2 bases, with 15 bases between them. Here the CDR3 DNA reads TGCGCCAGCAGCTTGGAAGGTGAAATCGGGACTGGGGCCAACGTCCTGACTTTC. As protein: CASSLEGEIGTGANVLTF. Full variable domain (rest looked up from reference TRBV5-1 and TRBJ2-6): KAGVTQTPRYLIKTRGQQVTLSCSPISGHRSVSWYQQTPGQGLQFLFEYFSETQRNKGNFPGRFSGRQFSNSRSEMNVSTLELGDSALYLCASSLEGEIGTGANVLTFGAGSRLTVL.

CDR3 amino acids: CASNRGTGTNTGELFF. Written as DNA, the CDR3 is TGTGCCAGCAACCGAGGGACAGGTACGAACACCGGGGAGCTGTTTTTT. This chain joins TRBV5-5 and TRBJ2-2; 8 bases line up with TRBD1. The V gene end was trimmed by 6 bases and the J gene end by 0 bases; junction bases not matched to a gene: 7. This CDR3 is 16 amino acids long. Germline V CDR1 and CDR2: SGHKS, YYEKEE (reference sequence).

Only a few counts were recorded for this clone. CDR3 DNA: TGTGCCACCAGCAGAGTTAGCGGGAGTTTCGAGACCCAGTACTTC. Protein sequence: CATSRVSGSFETQYF. The chain has TRBV15 and TRBJ2-5, with 9 bases that match TRBD2. The CDR3 spans 15 residues. Germline trimming cut 1 base from V and 5 bases from J; bases unmatched to any gene: 5. The germline V gene encodes CDR1 LNHNV and CDR2 YYDKDF (reference sequence).

The chain couples TRBV10-3 to TRBJ2-1; 12 bases align to TRBD2. The CDR3 runs 14 residues. V trimming: 5 bases; J trimming: 5 bases; junction bases outside the gene matches: 1. The germline CDR1 and CDR2 sequences are ENHRY and SYGVKD. As DNA, the CDR3 is TGTGCCATCAGTCGACTAGCGGGAGACAATGAGCAGTTCTTC. Translation gives CAISRLAGDNEQFF.

This clone was counted only a few times. The chain employs TRBV27 and TRBJ1-5; 7 bases match TRBD1. With 5 bases clipped from V and 4 bases from J, the junction kept 8 bases outside the gene matches. From germline, CDR1 is MNHEY and CDR2 SMNVEV (reference sequence). The length of the CDR3 is 15 residues. CDR3 sequence (DNA): TGTGCCAGCAGTCCCCAGGGACAGCCTAATCAGCCCCAGCATTTT. Translated: CASSPQGQPNQPQHF.

The chain joins TRBV7-8 to TRBJ2-5; 10 bases agree with TRBD1. V shed 5 bases, J shed 4 bases, and the junction held 10 bases outside the gene matches. The germline V gene has CDR1 SGHVS and CDR2 FQNEAQ. The CDR3 has 16 residues. This chain's CDR3 is CASSPRRTGGVETQYF. CDR3 bases: TGTGCCAGCAGCCCCCGTCGGACAGGGGGAGTAGAGACCCAGTACTTC.

Comments on this clone: At one end, the junction sequence differs from germline, possibly due to a read error. The J gene is TRBJ2-1, the V gene TRBV5-4; TRBD1 matches 7 bases. The germline V gene has CDR1 SGHNT and CDR2 YYREEE (reference sequence). The CDR3 runs 16 residues. CDR3 in amino acids: CASSQDPGQTYNEQFF. The CDR3 DNA is TGCGCCAGCAGCCAAGACCCGGGACAGACTTACAATGAGCAGTTCTTC. The full variable domain, completed using reference TRBV5-4 and TRBJ2-1, is ETGVTQSPTHLIKTRGQQVTLRCSSQSGHNTVSWYQQALGQGPQFIFQYYREEENGRGNFPPRFSGLQFPNYSSELNVNALELDDSALYLCASSQDPGQTYNEQFFGPGTRLTVL.

A note on this clone: A read error may account for a junction end that differs from germline. This chain uses TRBV6-1 with TRBJ1-3; D unclear. Germline values: CDR1 MNHNS, CDR2 SASEGT. The length of the CDR3 is 12 residues. CDR3 amino acids: CASSEGSLDPFF. The CDR3 region has the DNA TGTGCCAGCAGTGAAGGTTCCCTGGACCCATTTTTT.

This clone has only a few counts. The chain couples TRBV5-5 to TRBJ1-5; D possibly corresponds to TRBD1 (5 bases). Trimming removed 3 bases from V and 3 bases from J, with 10 bases in between. The germline gives CDR1 SGHKS, CDR2 YYEKEE (reference sequence). The CDR3 runs 14 residues. This chain's CDR3 is CASSWDGSNQPQHF. CDR3 bases: TGTGCCAGCAGCTGGGACGGATCCAATCAGCCCCAGCATTTT.